What follows are 15 T cell receptor beta chains derived from one specimen sequenced in a study of radiation and T cells in renal cell carcinoma. Method: immunoSEQ multiplex PCR; TCRdb's copy keeps in-frame clones and lacks some. This table holds some 130,000 clones, approximately 78% found once. The time point is: blood 2 weeks post-SBRT. Treatment of the sample: 15 Gy SBRT to primary tumor, nephrectomy 4 weeks later. The starting material was blood, obtained from a patient whose treatment included radiotherapy and nephrectomy. These receptors originate from a woman aged 55 to 70 with renal cell carcinoma.

V and J are TRBV29-1 and TRBJ2-1, with 9 bases identical to TRBD2. Germline CDR1 SQVTM, CDR2 ANQGSEA. The CDR3 consists of 12 residues. The ends lost 4 bases at V and 8 bases at J; junction bases unmatched: 3. The CDR3 coding sequence is TGCAGCGTTGTGACTAGCGGAGATGAGCAGTTCTTC. This gives the protein CSVVTSGDEQFF.

A few counts support this clone. The chain links TRBV6-6 to TRBJ1-6, with D maybe TRBD1 (5 bases). CDR1 is MNHNY and CDR2 is SVGAGI in the germline V gene (reference sequence). There are 15 residues in the CDR3. Trimming shortened V by 6 bases and J by 2 bases, and 11 bases separated the two germline ends. CDR3 DNA sequence: TGTGCCAGCAGCCCGGGACCAGCCTATAATTCACCCCTCCACTTT. This encodes CASSPGPAYNSPLHF.

Here the CDR3 DNA reads TGTGCCAGCAGTCCACGCGGGGGAAACAATGAGCAGTTCTTC. Amino acids: CASSPRGGNNEQFF. The V call is TRBV7-3, the J call TRBJ2-1; 7 nucleotides align to TRBD2. Germline CDR1 reads SGHTA; CDR2 reads FQGTGA. Trimming at V came to 6 bases and at J to 5 bases, leaving 7 bases not matched to a gene. This CDR3 is 14 amino acids long.

The chain uses TRBV5-1 and TRBJ1-2, with a possible D match to TRBD1 (5 bases). Germline V gene data show CDR1 as SGHRS and CDR2 as YFSETQ. The CDR3 consists of 14 residues. V lost 4 bases to trimming and J lost 8 bases, with 18 bases between them. The CDR3 sequence: CASSPGTDRGGYTF. The CDR3 DNA reads as TGCGCCAGCAGCCCCGGGACGGATCGTGGGGGCTACACCTTC.

The rearrangement joins TRBV27 to TRBJ1-5; no firm D call. The V and J ends lost 6 bases and 9 bases respectively, with 21 bases between them. This CDR3 contains 15 residues. Germline CDR1 and CDR2: MNHEY and SMNVEV (reference sequence). CDR3 loop: CASRVRTDATLPQHF. The CDR3, as DNA: TGTGCCAGCAGAGTCCGGACGGATGCGACTCTGCCCCAGCATTTT.

The chain recombines TRBV6-1 with TRBJ1-2; 7 nucleotides match TRBD1. Germline trimming cut 8 bases from V and 1 base from J; bases unmatched to any gene: 10. The CDR3 sequence is 15 residues long. Germline CDR1 and CDR2: MNHNS and SASEGT. CDR3 protein: CASFLDRAFNYGYTF. The CDR3 bases are TGTGCCAGCTTCCTCGACAGGGCCTTTAACTATGGCTACACCTTC.

This chain uses TRBV5-1 with TRBJ2-1, with 10 bases matching TRBD2. Germline-derived CDR1 and CDR2 are SGHRS and YFSETQ. The CDR3 covers 16 residues. V shed 2 bases and J 7 bases; nucleotides not matched to a gene: 9. CDR3 sequence (DNA): TGCGCCAGCAGCTTTGCTAGCGGGAGTTTAAGGAATGAGCAGTTCTTC. As protein: CASSFASGSLRNEQFF.

The chain carries TRBV28 and TRBJ2-2; D possibly corresponds to TRBD2 (5 bases). This CDR3 is 14 amino acids long. V lost 5 bases, J lost 5 bases, and 12 bases lay in between. The germline V gene encodes CDR1 MDHEN and CDR2 SYDVKM. The CDR3 reads CASSPLWRTGELFF. The CDR3, as DNA: TGTGCCAGCAGTCCCCTGTGGAGGACCGGGGAGCTGTTTTTT.

This rearrangement joins TRBV10-3 to TRBJ2-2; 9 nucleotides align to TRBD1. Germline assignment: CDR1 ENHRY and CDR2 SYGVKD. J was trimmed by 3 bases and V by 10 bases; bases with no gene match: 9. The CDR3 contains 15 residues. The CDR3 nucleotides read TGTGCCACCTCCCGGGACAGGGCGGACACCGGGGAGCTGTTTTTT. Translating it yields CATSRDRADTGELFF.

The chain links TRBV6-6 to TRBJ2-5; possible D gene TRBD2, 6 bases. The germline CDR1 and CDR2 sequences are MNHNY and SVGAGI (reference sequence). The CDR3 is 13 amino acids. V was shortened by 10 bases and J by 4 bases, with 16 bases between the two germline ends. The DNA of the CDR3 is TGTGCCATCGGGCAGGGAGGACCAGAGACCCAGTACTTC. This encodes CAIGQGGPETQYF.

The J gene is TRBJ2-3, the V gene TRBV18; D call uncertain. Trimming removed 0 bases at V and 6 bases at J, with 13 bases between. This CDR3 comprises 15 residues. Germline values: CDR1 KGHSH, CDR2 LQKENI. The CDR3 spells CASSPPFLQADTQYF. The DNA of the CDR3 is TGTGCCAGCTCACCACCCTTCCTCCAAGCGGATACGCAGTATTTT.

This clone was seen once. The chain uses TRBV5-6 and TRBJ1-2, with D unresolved. The CDR3 contains 14 residues. Trimming cost V 1 base and J 4 bases, with 11 bases left between them. Germline values: CDR1 SGHDT, CDR2 YYEEEE. The CDR3 DNA reads TGTGCCAGCAGCTTGAGTGGGGAGACCTATGGCTACACCTTC. Translating gives CASSLSGETYGYTF.

The chain has TRBV6-1 and TRBJ1-2; possibly TRBD1 for D (5 bases). The germline V and J ends were trimmed by 6 bases and 5 bases, with 13 bases remaining between them. Germline CDR1 reads MNHNS; CDR2 reads SASEGT. CDR3 size: 13 residues. The CDR3 DNA follows: TGTGCCAGCAGAACGATTCGGGGGTATGGCTACACCTTC. The encoded protein is CASRTIRGYGYTF.

This clone was seen only a few times. This chain uses TRBV7-9 with TRBJ1-1; D ambiguous. Germline V lookup: CDR1 SEHNR, CDR2 FQNEAQ (reference sequence). The CDR3 totals 14 residues. V was clipped by 6 bases and J by 0 bases, with 11 bases between them. CDR3 loop: CASSQNTVNTEAFF. In DNA form, the CDR3 reads TGTGCCAGCAGTCAAAACACTGTGAACACTGAAGCTTTCTTT.

The chain carries TRBV10-3 and TRBJ2-1; D unclear. CDR1 and CDR2 from the germline V gene are ENHRY and SYGVKD. The CDR3 extends over 11 amino acids. V was clipped by 5 bases and J by 10 bases, with 9 bases between them. CDR3 DNA sequence: TGTGCCATCAGTAACGGTTACGAGCAGTTCTTC. Translation: CAISNGYEQFF.